This is a list of T cell receptor beta chains from one sample in a study of T cells in Graves' hyperthyroidism and ophthalmopathy. Using its own MiXCR run on the multiplex PCR reads, TCRdb lists one record per CDR3 protein. The table shows 300,000 to 400,000 distinct CDR3 sequences, with about 15% occurring only once. Material: blood. These TCRs come from a woman aged 30 to 39 with Graves' ophthalmopathy. Both conserved end residues are part of each CDR3. Fields, in order: clone size, J gene, D gene, V gene, CDR3 DNA, CDR3 protein. The D gene is left open where the match is weak. Rows give clone size only sometimes, using once, few, many, or a class for an expanded clone.

many,TRBJ2-1,-,TRBV11-2,TGTGCCAGCAGCTTTGTGGATATGTACAATGAGCAGTTCTTC,CASSFVDMYNEQFF
many,TRBJ1-6,-,TRBV7-8,TGTGCCAGCAGCTTAGGTGGAGATTCACCCCTCCACTTT,CASSLGGDSPLHF
many,TRBJ2-4,TRBD1,TRBV12-3/TRBV12-4,TGTGCCAGCAGCCCAGACAGGGGGGCCAAAAACATTCAGTACTTC,CASSPDRGAKNIQYF
-,TRBJ2-2,-,TRBV20-1,TGCAGTGCTAGATCCCTCCGAAGACGGCAGGGGTTGCGAAACACCGGGGAGCTGTTTTTT,CSARSLRRRQGLRNTGELFF
many,TRBJ2-3,TRBD2,TRBV11-2,TGTGCCAGCAGCGAAACAGTCCGGGGGGCGCAGTATTTT,CASSETVRGAQYF
few,TRBJ1-2,TRBD1,TRBV7-9,TGTGCCAGCAGCTTAGAAGGCAGGGGGCAACGCTACACCTTC,CASSLEGRGQRYTF
many,TRBJ2-3,TRBD1,TRBV12-3/TRBV12-4,TGTGCCAGCACGCCAGGACAGGGGAATACAGATACGCAGTATTTT,CASTPGQGNTDTQYF
few,TRBJ1-2,TRBD1,TRBV16,TGTGCCAGCAGCCCTACCGGGACAGTTAACTATGGCTACACCTTC,CASSPTGTVNYGYTF
many,TRBJ1-1,-,TRBV29-1,TGCAGCGTTGTGAGGGAGGCACGGAACACTGAAGCTTTCTTT,CSVVREARNTEAFF
many,TRBJ1-5,TRBD1,TRBV28,TGTGCCAGCAAACTAATCCTCGGACAGGGGGCTTCTCAGCCCCAGCATTTT,CASKLILGQGASQPQHF
many,TRBJ2-3,TRBD2,TRBV28,TGTGCCAGCAGTTACTTAGCGGGGGGGAGGCCAGATACGCAGTATTTT,CASSYLAGGRPDTQYF
many,TRBJ2-2,TRBD1,TRBV7-9,TGTGCCAGCAGCTATCCGGGACAGGGGGCGGTCACCGGGGAGCTGTTTTTT,CASSYPGQGAVTGELFF
-,TRBJ2-5,-,TRBV7-6,TGTGCCAGCAGCTTAGCTGAGGGGGGGGCGTCAGAGACCCAGTACTTC,CASSLAEGGASETQYF
many,TRBJ1-2,-,TRBV6-1,TGTGCCAGCAGTTATGACAGATCCTATGGCTACACCTTC,CASSYDRSYGYTF
many,TRBJ2-2,-,TRBV15,TGTGCCACCAGCGGGGGTGGGGCGACCGGGGAGCTGTTTTTT,CATSGGGATGELFF
few,TRBJ2-5,TRBD2,TRBV5-4,TGTGCCAGCAGCCCCCGGGCCGGGGGGGAAGAGACCCAGTACTTC,CASSPRAGGEETQYF
many,TRBJ1-2,-,TRBV15,TGTGCCACCAGCACCCGGACGAACTATGGCTACACCTTC,CATSTRTNYGYTF
few,TRBJ2-2,-,TRBV6-2/TRBV6-3,TGTGCCAGCAGCAGGACTCCGAACACCGGGGAGCTGTTTTTT,CASSRTPNTGELFF
many,TRBJ2-1,-,TRBV7-9,TGTGCCAGCTTCGTAATGGGGGAGTCCTACAATGAGCAGTTCTTC,CASFVMGESYNEQFF
few,TRBJ2-5,-,TRBV20-1,TGCAGTGCTAGAGATTGGGACACCCAAGAGACCCAGTACTTC,CSARDWDTQETQYF
-,TRBJ1-4,-,TRBV29-1,TGCAGCGTTGAGCCAGGTTATAATGAAAAACTGTTTTTT,CSVEPGYNEKLFF
-,TRBJ2-1,-,TRBV7-2,TGTGCCAGCAGCTTAAGTCGGATCCTTTCTTACAATGAGCAGTTCTTC,CASSLSRILSYNEQFF
many,TRBJ2-1,-,TRBV13,TGTGCCAGCAGCTTTGCGGGTATCGCCTACAATGAGCAGTTCTTC,CASSFAGIAYNEQFF
many,TRBJ1-1,-,TRBV27,TGTGCCAGCAGTTCATCCGGGAAAAATAGGAACACTGAAGCTTTCTTT,CASSSSGKNRNTEAFF
many,TRBJ1-1,-,TRBV6-5,TGTGCCAGCAGTTACCTCAGGGGACTTGCTGAAGCTTTCTTT,CASSYLRGLAEAFF
-,TRBJ2-7,TRBD1,TRBV4-2,TGTGCCAGCAGCCAAGACAGGGACAGACCCTACGAGCAGTACTTC,CASSQDRDRPYEQYF
-,TRBJ1-2,TRBD1,TRBV27,TGTGCCAGCAGCTGGATGGCAGGGGGCAACTCAGCTGGCTACACCTTC,CASSWMAGGNSAGYTF
many,TRBJ2-3,-,TRBV11-2,TGTGCCAGCAGCTTAGATCGGGTGCCTAACACAGATACGCAGTATTTT,CASSLDRVPNTDTQYF
few,TRBJ2-1,-,TRBV12-5,TGTGCTAGTGGTCTACAACAGGTGACTGAGCAGTTCTTC,CASGLQQVTEQFF
many,TRBJ1-1,-,TRBV14,TGTGCCAGCAGCCTATCGCGGGGGTCGTTGGCTTTCTTT,CASSLSRGSLAFF
many,TRBJ2-4,TRBD1,TRBV7-8,TGTGCCAGCAGCTACGACAGGGGAGTTGACAAAAACATTCAGTACTTC,CASSYDRGVDKNIQYF
many,TRBJ1-2,TRBD1,TRBV3-1,TGTGCCAGCAGCCAAGATTTGGGGGGGGACAGGGACGGCTACACCTTC,CASSQDLGGDRDGYTF
-,TRBJ2-7,TRBD1,TRBV7-2,TGTGCCAGCAGCCCCGTCGGGGGGACAGGGTTCTCCGAGCAGTACTTC,CASSPVGGTGFSEQYF
many,TRBJ2-1,-,TRBV6-1,TGTGCCAGCAGTGGATCGGGACGCCCGGGTTTTGGGGCATCATACAATGAGCAGTTCTTC,CASSGSGRPGFGASYNEQFF
many,TRBJ1-1,-,TRBV29-1,TGCAGCGTGCATCTAGGGGTGAACACTGAAGCTTTCTTT,CSVHLGVNTEAFF
-,TRBJ1-1,-,TRBV6-1,TGTGCCAGCAGTCTTACCGGGTCTGAAGCTTTCTTT,CASSLTGSEAFF
-,TRBJ2-5,TRBD1,TRBV11-3,TGTGCCAGCAGTTCAGGGGGAGAGACCCAGTACTTC,CASSSGGETQYF
many,TRBJ2-1,-,TRBV11-2,TGTGCCAGCAGCTTAGCAGGTTCGCACAATGAGCAGTTCTTC,CASSLAGSHNEQFF
many,TRBJ2-7,TRBD1,TRBV6-1,TGTGCCACCGGGGGGACAGGGGGATCCTACGAGCAGTACTTC,CATGGTGGSYEQYF
many,TRBJ1-5,-,TRBV6-1,TGTGCCAGCAGTGAAGCAGCAGGGAATCAGCCCCAGCATTTT,CASSEAAGNQPQHF
-,TRBJ1-5,TRBD1,TRBV20-1,TGCAGTGCTAGAGAGGACCGGGACAGGTATCAGCCCCAGCATTTT,CSAREDRDRYQPQHF
few,TRBJ1-5,-,TRBV19,TGTGCCAGTAGTACGACCGGAGGCAATCAGCCCCAGCATTTT,CASSTTGGNQPQHF
few,TRBJ2-3,TRBD1,TRBV10-1,TGCGCCAGCAGCCCTAGGGGGACAGTGGGCACAGATACGCAGTATTTT,CASSPRGTVGTDTQYF
-,TRBJ2-3,TRBD1,TRBV27,TGTGCCAGCAGACTATCCAGGGGGCAAAGTGGAGATACGCAGTATTTT,CASRLSRGQSGDTQYF
-,TRBJ1-4,-,TRBV28,TGTGCCAGCAGTTCGGAGACGGGAGGTAATGAAAAACTGTTTTTT,CASSSETGGNEKLFF
-,TRBJ2-5,TRBD2,TRBV12-3/TRBV12-4,TGTGCCAGCAGTTTGGGGCTAGCGGGGCGAGGGACCCAGTACTTC,CASSLGLAGRGTQYF
many,TRBJ2-5,-,TRBV20-1,TGCAGTGCTAGAGTTGGGGGGAGGACAGAGACCCAGTACTTC,CSARVGGRTETQYF